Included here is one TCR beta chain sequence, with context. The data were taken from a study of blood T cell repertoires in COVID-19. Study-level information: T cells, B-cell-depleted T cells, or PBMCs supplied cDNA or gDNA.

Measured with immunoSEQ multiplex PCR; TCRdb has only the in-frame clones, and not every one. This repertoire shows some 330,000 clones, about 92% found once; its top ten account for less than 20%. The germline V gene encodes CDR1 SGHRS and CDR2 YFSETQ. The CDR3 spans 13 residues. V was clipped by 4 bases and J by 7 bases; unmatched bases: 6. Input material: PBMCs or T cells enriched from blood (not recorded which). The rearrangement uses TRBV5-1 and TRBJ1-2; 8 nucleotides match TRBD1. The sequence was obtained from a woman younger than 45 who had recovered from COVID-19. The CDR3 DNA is TGCGCCAGCAGCGCTGACAGGGGAGCTGGCTACACCTTC. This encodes CASSADRGAGYTF. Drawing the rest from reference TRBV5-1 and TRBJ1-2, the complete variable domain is KAGVTQTPRYLIKTRGQQVTLSCSPISGHRSVSWYQQTPGQGLQFLFEYFSETQRNKGNFPGRFSGRQFSNSRSEMNVSTLELGDSALYLCASSADRGAGYTFGSGTRLTVV.